This paragraph reports one T cell receptor (beta chain). Its antigen is not known. The entry originates in a study of T cell responses to AZD1222 COVID-19 vaccine. Repertoires were generated with immunoSEQ multiplex PCR, while TCRdb's copy carries only in-frame clones and drops some. The sample shows 100,000 to 120,000 clones, roughly nine tenths of them seen only once. Study-wide points: After two AZD1222 doses, spike-specific TCR breadth and depth rose versus day 0. White British people made up most donors, females outnumbered males, and clonal diversity was possibly underestimated.

The starting material was peripheral blood, obtained on day 0 of AZD1222 vaccination. The source of this sequence is an adult in good health.

Here the CDR3 DNA reads TGTGCCAGCAGCTCACTAATGCGAACTAACTATGGCTACACCTTC. Its protein is CASSSLMRTNYGYTF. V gene TRBV11-2 combines with J gene TRBJ1-2, with unresolved D. V was trimmed by 4 bases and J by 0 bases, leaving 12 bases between them. Germline lookup yields CDR1 SGHAT and CDR2 FQNNGV. The CDR3 is 15 residues long. Based on the CDR3 plus reference TRBV11-2 and TRBJ1-2, the full variable domain is EAGVAQSPRYKIIEKRQSVAFWCNPISGHATLYWYQQILGQGPKLLIQFQNNGVVDDSQLPKDRFSAERLKGVDSTLKIQPAKLEDSAVYLCASSSLMRTNYGYTFGSGTRLTVV.